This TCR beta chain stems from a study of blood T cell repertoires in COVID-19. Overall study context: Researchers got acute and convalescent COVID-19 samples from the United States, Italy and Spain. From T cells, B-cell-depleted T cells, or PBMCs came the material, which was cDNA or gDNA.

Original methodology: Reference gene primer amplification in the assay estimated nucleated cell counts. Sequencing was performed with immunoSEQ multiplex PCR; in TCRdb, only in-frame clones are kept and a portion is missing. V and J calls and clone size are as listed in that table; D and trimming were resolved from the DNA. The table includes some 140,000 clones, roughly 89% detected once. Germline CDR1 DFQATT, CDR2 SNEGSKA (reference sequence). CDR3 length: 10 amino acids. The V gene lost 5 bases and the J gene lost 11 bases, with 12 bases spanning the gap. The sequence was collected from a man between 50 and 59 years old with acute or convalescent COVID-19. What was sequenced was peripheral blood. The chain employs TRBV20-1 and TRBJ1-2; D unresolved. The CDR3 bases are TGCAGTGCTGCTCGCGGTAGTTACACCTTC. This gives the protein CSAARGSYTF.